The 32 T cell receptor beta chains listed next were all sequenced from one sample in a study of cytomegalovirus exposure and HLA in healthy donors. It was with 60 Vbeta and 13 Jbeta primers that the PCR ran. The table came from immunoSEQ multiplex PCR; TCRdb's copy has only in-frame clones and leaves some out. The repertoire has fewer than 150,000 clones, 65% to 80% of them found once; the top ten carry approximately 30%. Sequencing was carried out using PBMCs. These receptors were taken from a man aged 60-69 years in good health and CMV-seropositive.

The chain uses TRBV9 and TRBJ2-5, with TRBD2 matching 8 bases. V dropped 3 bases and J dropped 5; count of bases not matched to a gene: 3. Per the germline V gene, CDR1 is SGDLS and CDR2 is YYNGEE. This CDR3 comprises 13 residues. CDR3 sequence reads: CASSAGLEETQYF. The CDR3 nucleotides read TGTGCCAGCAGCGCGGGACTAGAGGAGACCCAGTACTTC.

V usage is TRBV5-1 and J usage is TRBJ2-7; 9 nucleotides agree with TRBD1. Germline CDR1 reads SGHRS; CDR2 reads YFSETQ. The CDR3 contains 14 residues. The V and J ends lost 0 bases and 6 bases, in that order; junction bases with no gene match: 4. CDR3 region: CASSLEQGAGEQYF. CDR3 bases: TGCGCCAGCAGCTTGGAACAGGGGGCGGGCGAGCAGTACTTC. Full variable domain (missing parts from reference TRBV5-1 and TRBJ2-7): KAGVTQTPRYLIKTRGQQVTLSCSPISGHRSVSWYQQTPGQGLQFLFEYFSETQRNKGNFPGRFSGRQFSNSRSEMNVSTLELGDSALYLCASSLEQGAGEQYFGPGTRLTVT.

V usage is TRBV4-1 and J usage is TRBJ2-1, with D possibly matching TRBD1 (5 bases). Looked up from germline, CDR1 is MGHRA and CDR2 is YSYEKL. The CDR3 totals 14 residues. Between the trimmed V and J ends, which lost 4 bases and 8 bases, there was a span of 15 bases. The DNA for the CDR3 is TGCGCCAGCAGCCTCCGACAGTTAAGGGATGAGCAGTTCTTC. Its translation is CASSLRQLRDEQFF.

This sequence joins TRBV6-5 and TRBJ2-7; 11 bases align to TRBD1. The CDR3 covers 15 residues. Trimming removed 4 bases from V and 2 bases from J; junction bases left unmatched: 4. Germline V gene data show CDR1 as MNHEY and CDR2 as SVGAGI. The CDR3 bases are TGTGCCAGCAGTTGGGGACAGGGGGGGACCTACGAGCAGTACTTC. This codes for CASSWGQGGTYEQYF.

The V call is TRBV11-2, the J call TRBJ2-7, with TRBD1 identical over 7 bases. V shed 0 bases and J 3 bases; nucleotides not matched to a gene: 11. CDR3 length: 17 amino acids. Germline CDR1 and CDR2: SGHAT and FQNNGV. The CDR3 DNA is TGTGCCAGCAGCTTAGATCTCGGGACAGCCATGGGCTACGAGCAGTACTTC. As protein: CASSLDLGTAMGYEQYF.

This clone has only a few counts. The chain combines TRBV9 with TRBJ2-7, with 12 nucleotides matching TRBD1. After removal of 0 bases from V and 6 bases from J, the junction contained 4 bases not matched to a gene. CDR3 length: 15 residues. Germline CDR1 and CDR2: SGDLS and YYNGEE. CDR3: CASSVEGTGGVEQYF. In DNA form, the CDR3 reads TGTGCCAGCAGCGTAGAGGGGACAGGGGGCGTCGAGCAGTACTTC. The whole variable domain, filled in from reference TRBV9 and TRBJ2-7, reads DSGVTQTPKHLITATGQRVTLRCSPRSGDLSVYWYQQSLDQGLQFLIQYYNGEERAKGNILERFSAQQFPDLHSELNLSSLELGDSALYFCASSVEGTGGVEQYFGPGTRLTVT.

Notes on this clone: Other DNA sequences in this specimen translate into the identical CDR3. This chain links TRBV27 with TRBJ2-7; TRBD1 matches at 11 bases. V dropped 5 bases and J dropped 6; count of bases not matched to a gene: 9. Germline V gene sequence: CDR1 MNHEY, CDR2 SMNVEV (reference sequence). The CDR3 has 15 amino acids. The DNA of the CDR3 is TGTGCCAGCAGTGTCCGTGGGACAGGGGGACCCGAGCAGTACTTC. It encodes CASSVRGTGGPEQYF.

This clone was recorded only once. This chain joins TRBV6-1 and TRBJ2-5, with 8 bases fitting TRBD1. Judging by the DNA end, TRBJ2-7 fits better; the J call may be wrong. Germline CDR1 is MNHNS and CDR2 is SASEGT. The CDR3 has 14 amino acids. This CDR3 reads CASSEQGALHEQYF. CDR3 sequence (DNA): TGTGCCAGCAGTGAACAGGGGGCTCTCCACGAGCAGTACTTC.

On this clone: Additional DNA sequences in this sample encode the identical CDR3. This sequence joins TRBV6-1 and TRBJ2-7; maybe TRBD1 (6 bases). Germline CDR1 reads MNHNS; CDR2 reads SASEGT. With 2 bases removed from V and 2 bases from J, the gap between germline ends came to 13 bases. The CDR3 loop spans 15 amino acids. DNA for the CDR3: TGTGCCAGCAGTGAACAGGACAGAGGGCCCTACGAGCAGTACTTC. This gives the protein CASSEQDRGPYEQYF.

This clone was seen a few times. This rearrangement joins TRBV4-1 to TRBJ1-2, with TRBD1 matching over 9 bases. This CDR3 has 18 residues. The germline V gene has CDR1 MGHRA and CDR2 YSYEKL. J gave up 1 base and V 7 bases, and 16 bases lay outside the gene matches. In nucleotides, the CDR3 is TGCGCCAGCACCGTCACAGGGGGCTCACGGACCCTTAACTATGGCTACACCTTC. This encodes CASTVTGGSRTLNYGYTF.

This clone was seen a few times. V and J are TRBV6-5 and TRBJ2-3, with D possibly TRBD2 on 6 matching bases. Germline CDR1 and CDR2: MNHEY and SVGAGI. This CDR3 has 13 amino acids. V lost 5 bases and J lost 7, with 13 bases in between. CDR3 protein: CASSLGGKHTQYF. In DNA form, the CDR3 reads TGTGCCAGCAGTCTCGGAGGGAAACATACGCAGTATTTT.

V is TRBV29-1 and J is TRBJ2-7; 8 positions match TRBD1. Germline trimming cut 6 bases from V and 1 base from J; bases unmatched to any gene: 5. The CDR3 loop spans 13 amino acids. Looked up from germline, CDR1 is SQVTM and CDR2 is ANQGSEA. CDR3 region: CSVYGQGSYEQYF. In DNA, the CDR3 is TGCAGCGTCTATGGACAGGGTTCCTACGAGCAGTACTTC.

This clone appeared a few times. The V call is TRBV5-1, the J call TRBJ2-7, with D perhaps TRBD1 (6 bases). Germline V lookup: CDR1 SGHRS, CDR2 YFSETQ. This CDR3 has 15 amino acids. The V end lost 0 bases, the J end lost 1 base, and 11 bases lay between the germline ends. The CDR3 is CASSLASGQSYEQYF. The CDR3 region has the DNA TGCGCCAGCAGCTTGGCCAGCGGACAGTCCTACGAGCAGTACTTC. Based on the CDR3 plus reference TRBV5-1 and TRBJ2-7, the full variable domain is KAGVTQTPRYLIKTRGQQVTLSCSPISGHRSVSWYQQTPGQGLQFLFEYFSETQRNKGNFPGRFSGRQFSNSRSEMNVSTLELGDSALYLCASSLASGQSYEQYFGPGTRLTVT.

The chain has TRBV7-3 and TRBJ1-1, with D tentatively TRBD1 (5 bases). CDR1 is SGHTA, CDR2 FQGTGA, per germline. This CDR3 comprises 14 residues. V dropped 3 bases and J dropped 1 base, with 9 bases sitting between them. CDR3 residues: CASSFTGGNTEAFF. CDR3 sequence (DNA): TGTGCCAGCAGCTTCACAGGCGGGAACACTGAAGCTTTCTTT.

V gene TRBV5-4 combines with J gene TRBJ2-3, with 12 bases that match TRBD2. The V gene end was trimmed by 4 bases and the J gene end by 4 bases; junction bases not matched to a gene: 7. The CDR3 sequence is 16 residues long. CDR1 is SGHNT, CDR2 YYREEE, per germline (reference sequence). In DNA, the CDR3 is TGTGCCAGCAGCCCCCGACTAGCGGGAGAGGCAGATACGCAGTATTTT. It is translated as CASSPRLAGEADTQYF.

The chain links TRBV19 to TRBJ2-2; D is unresolved. This CDR3 is built from 12 residues. V was trimmed by 5 bases and J by 2 bases, leaving 3 bases between them. Germline CDR1 and CDR2: LNHDA and SQIVND (reference sequence). The CDR3 loop is CASSPNTGELFF. CDR3 coding DNA: TGTGCCAGTAGTCCAAACACCGGGGAGCTGTTTTTT.

V and J are TRBV7-6 and TRBJ1-2, with D possibly being TRBD1 (5 bases). V lost 2 bases, J lost 3 bases, and 13 bases lay in between. Germline V gives CDR1 SGHVS, CDR2 FNYEAQ. This CDR3 is built from 15 residues. The CDR3 DNA is TGTGCCAGCAGCTTACTATCGGACAAATACTATGGCTACACCTTC. It yields the protein CASSLLSDKYYGYTF.

V usage is TRBV4-2 and J usage is TRBJ1-2, with TRBD1 matching 8 bases. The germline V gene has CDR1 LGHNA and CDR2 YNFKEQ. The CDR3 has 14 residues. The V and J ends lost 4 bases and 8 bases, in that order; junction bases with no gene match: 9. The CDR3 sequence is CASSPQGALRGYTF. CDR3 bases: TGTGCCAGCAGCCCTCAGGGGGCATTAAGGGGCTACACCTTC.

Concerning this clone itself: At the DNA level, this CDR3 is encoded by other sequences in the same sample as well. CDR3 sequence (DNA): TGTGCCAGCTCAGAGAGACAGCACTCCTCTGGAAACACCATATATTTT. Its translation is CASSERQHSSGNTIYF. The V call is TRBV18, the J call TRBJ1-3, with D maybe TRBD1 (5 bases). From germline, CDR1 is KGHSH and CDR2 LQKENI. The CDR3 sequence is 16 residues long. V lost 5 bases and J lost 0, with 14 bases in between. The variable domain in full, completed from reference TRBV18 and TRBJ1-3, reads NAGVMQNPRHLVRRRGQEARLRCSPMKGHSHVYWYRQLPEEGLKFMVYLQKENIIDESGMPKERFSAEFPKEGPSILRIQQVVRGDSAAYFCASSERQHSSGNTIYFGEGSWLTVV.

The rearrangement uses TRBV6-6 and TRBJ2-5, with TRBD2 as a possible D gene (5 bases). With the DNA end fitting TRBJ2-7 better, the J assignment may be wrong. CDR1 is MNHNY and CDR2 is SVGAGI in the germline V gene (reference sequence). CDR3 length: 14 amino acids. CDR3 DNA: TGTGCCAGCAGTTTAGCGTACCTGGCGGACGAGCAGTACTTC. It is translated as CASSLAYLADEQYF.

The chain is built from TRBV6-5 and TRBJ1-4; maybe TRBD1 (5 bases). Trimming took 6 bases from V and 0 from J, leaving 11 bases between them. Germline CDR1 reads MNHEY; CDR2 reads SVGAGI. The CDR3 runs to 15 residues. CDR3 nucleotides: TGTGCCAGCAGCCATAGACAGTCAACTAATGAAAAACTGTTTTTT. This gives the protein CASSHRQSTNEKLFF.

The CDR3 loop reads CASSIQGAHGYTF. The CDR3 DNA is TGTGCCAGCAGCATACAGGGAGCCCATGGCTACACCTTC. The rearrangement uses TRBV6-6 and TRBJ1-2, with D possibly TRBD1 on 6 matching bases. This CDR3 is built from 13 residues. In germline, CDR1 is MNHNY, CDR2 SVGAGI (reference sequence). The V end was cut by 6 bases, the J end by 6 bases, with 14 bases between.

Note on this clone: Other DNA sequences in this sample translate to the same CDR3. V usage is TRBV5-1 and J usage is TRBJ1-3; possible D gene TRBD1, 5 bases. Germline V gene sequence: CDR1 SGHRS, CDR2 YFSETQ. The V gene lost 0 bases and the J gene lost 4 bases, with 8 bases spanning the gap. The CDR3 has 14 residues. Written as DNA, the CDR3 is TGCGCCAGCAGCTTGGCAGGGTACGGAAACACCATATATTTT. Its protein is CASSLAGYGNTIYF.

The gene calls are TRBV2 and TRBJ2-1; TRBD1 matches 7 bases. V dropped 8 bases and J dropped 4; count of bases not matched to a gene: 2. This CDR3 contains 12 residues. CDR1 is SNHLY, CDR2 FYNNEI, per germline. Here the CDR3 reads CASGQEYNEQFF. Here the CDR3 DNA reads TGTGCCAGCGGACAGGAGTACAATGAGCAGTTCTTC.

Only a few counts were recorded for this clone. The V call is TRBV6-1, the J call TRBJ1-2; D is unresolved. The CDR3 runs 15 residues. Germline V gene sequence: CDR1 MNHNS, CDR2 SASEGT. V lost 0 bases to trimming and J lost 5 bases, with 13 bases between them. CDR3 DNA sequence: TGTGCCAGCAGTGAAGCGACATCCGTCAGGTATGGCTACACCTTC. This codes for CASSEATSVRYGYTF.

The chain has TRBV28 and TRBJ2-7; the D gene is possibly TRBD2 (5 bases). The CDR3 extends over 14 amino acids. Germline lookup yields CDR1 MDHEN and CDR2 SYDVKM. The germline V and J ends were trimmed by 1 base and 7 bases, with 14 bases remaining between them. The CDR3 nucleotides read TGTGCCAGCAGTTTATACTCGGGAATATTAGAGCAGTACTTC. Residues: CASSLYSGILEQYF.

V is TRBV11-2 and J is TRBJ1-1; D is perhaps TRBD1 (6 bases). The CDR3 is 15 amino acids. Germline assignment: CDR1 SGHAT and CDR2 FQNNGV. Between the trimmed V and J ends, which lost 5 bases and 0 bases, there was a span of 13 bases. The CDR3 loop is CASSPRDTMNTEAFF. DNA of the CDR3: TGTGCCAGCAGCCCCCGGGACACCATGAACACTGAAGCTTTCTTT.

The rearrangement uses TRBV10-2 and TRBJ2-1, with 15 bases lining up with TRBD2. The junction had 2 bases not matched to a gene; V was cut back by 7 bases and J by 4 bases. Looked up from germline, CDR1 is WSHSY and CDR2 is SAAADI. CDR3 length: 15 amino acids. The CDR3 DNA follows: TGCGCCAGCACCGGACTAGCGGGAGGGTACAATGAGCAGTTCTTC. Protein sequence: CASTGLAGGYNEQFF.

The chain links TRBV29-1 to TRBJ2-7; TRBD1 agrees at 11 bases. This CDR3 spans 14 amino acids. V lost 4 bases, J lost 1 base, and 3 bases stayed unmatched. Per the germline V gene, CDR1 is SQVTM and CDR2 is ANQGSEA. The CDR3 region is CSVVGTGGSYEQYF. The DNA of the CDR3 is TGCAGCGTTGTAGGGACAGGGGGATCCTACGAGCAGTACTTC.

Here the CDR3 reads CASSLGQGLNEKLFF. The DNA for the CDR3 is TGCGCCAGCAGTTTAGGACAGGGGCTTAATGAAAAACTGTTTTTT. The gene calls are TRBV5-1 and TRBJ1-4; TRBD1 aligns across 9 bases. Germline-derived CDR1 and CDR2 are SGHRS and YFSETQ. The CDR3 loop spans 15 amino acids. The ends lost 5 bases at V and 4 bases at J; junction bases unmatched: 6.

The chain uses TRBV6-1 and TRBJ1-4; D is possibly TRBD1 (5 bases). The CDR3 contains 15 residues. V was cut by 6 bases and J by 8 bases, with 19 bases left in between. CDR1 and CDR2 (germline): MNHNS, SASEGT. Here the CDR3 reads CASSQGWPPREKLFF. The DNA for the CDR3 is TGTGCCAGCAGCCAGGGTTGGCCCCCCAGAGAAAAACTGTTTTTT.

The chain is built from TRBV10-3 and TRBJ2-1; 9 nucleotides agree with TRBD2. Germline CDR1 is ENHRY and CDR2 is SYGVKD. V lost 5 bases and J lost 5; bases outside the gene matches: 10. The CDR3 sequence is 16 residues long. The CDR3 region has the DNA TGTGCCATCAGTAAGATAGCGGGGGCGGGAAACAATGAGCAGTTCTTC. This encodes CAISKIAGAGNNEQFF.